These T cell receptor beta chains were read from a single sample in a study of T cells in Graves' hyperthyroidism and ophthalmopathy. TCRdb reanalysed the multiplex PCR reads using MiXCR and keeps one entry per CDR3 protein. The table records about 500,000 distinct CDR3 sequences, approximately 15% of them present only once. The sample consisted of blood. Receptor source: a woman in her late teens or twenties with Graves' hyperthyroidism. Each CDR3 is given with its conserved first and last residue. The D gene is left open where the match is weak.

TRBD1 TRBJ2-1 TRBV5-1 CASIHKTGANEQFF
TRBD1 TRBJ1-1 TRBV6-6 CASSYGNRGENTEAFF
. TRBJ2-1 TRBV7-3 CASSLIGGGYNEQFF
. TRBJ1-6 TRBV7-8 CASSLAGQYNSPLHF
. TRBJ1-2 TRBV27 CASSFGSVGRGYGYTF
. TRBJ1-1 TRBV27 CASSLRGDTEAFF
TRBD2 TRBJ2-5 TRBV12-3/TRBV12-4 CASSFEGGRARKTQYF
TRBD2 TRBJ2-7 TRBV5-1 CASKGTGTSGTEQYF
. TRBJ2-3 TRBV24-1 CATSGPNTDTQYF
TRBD2 TRBJ2-1 TRBV28 CASSPPGIAGYEQFF
TRBD1 TRBJ2-4 TRBV30 CACGTGEDIQYF
TRBD1 TRBJ2-7 TRBV4-3 CASSQDRDRDEQYF
. TRBJ1-6 TRBV20-1 CSAIEGKNSPLHF
. TRBJ2-5 TRBV5-1 CASSTRQVGETQYF
. TRBJ2-7 TRBV20-1 CSAPGIYEQYF
. TRBJ2-3 TRBV7-3 CASSRGGAGTDTQYF
. TRBJ1-5 TRBV28 CASSLSGELQPQHF
TRBD2 TRBJ2-1 TRBV28 CASSLSLGLAAYNEQFF
. TRBJ2-2 TRBV18 CASSATVYTGELFF
TRBD1 TRBJ1-6 TRBV28 CASRGGTVGSPLHF
TRBD1 TRBJ1-6 TRBV12-3/TRBV12-4 CASSEKSGTGGSPLHF
. TRBJ2-7 TRBV19 CASSQGPYGEQYF
. TRBJ1-5 TRBV28 CASSTKRDRFNQPQHF
TRBD2 TRBJ2-7 TRBV20-1 CSARVAGGPHEQYF
TRBD2 TRBJ2-1 TRBV3-1 CASSQAPNRPGGPVQFF
. TRBJ2-1 TRBV20-1 CSAFKRGSEQFF
TRBD2 TRBJ2-7 TRBV5-5 CASSLFASGGSYEQYF
TRBD1 TRBJ2-7 TRBV18 CASSPGQGGGSYEQYF
. TRBJ1-1 TRBV20-1 CSARGFAGGNTEAFF
. TRBJ2-6 TRBV6-9 CASSYSLSGANVLTF
TRBD2 TRBJ2-3 TRBV11-3 CASSVDPAGGDTQYF
. TRBJ1-1 TRBV12-5 CASGLMANTEAFF
TRBD1 TRBJ2-5 TRBV4-3 CASSQNTGTGGETQYF
. TRBJ1-6 TRBV11-2 CASSLLNSPLHF
TRBD1 TRBJ1-1 TRBV19 CASSIDGTAKAAFF
. TRBJ2-5 TRBV20-1 CSARGDGMTQYF
TRBD2 TRBJ2-2 TRBV5-1 CASSGYTSGSTGELFF
. TRBJ2-2 TRBV3-1 CASSRTNTGELFF
. TRBJ2-1 TRBV10-3 CAISDRNEQFF
. TRBJ1-2 TRBV15 CATSRGQVLGYGYTF
. TRBJ1-4 TRBV3-1 CASSEGRMHNEKLFF
. TRBJ1-2 TRBV29-1 CSVVVSGRYTF
. TRBJ1-3 TRBV15 CATSKFFTGGNTIYF
. TRBJ1-1 TRBV18 CASSRQTSNTEAFF